Sequencing of this T cell receptor (beta chain) was carried out in a study of T cells after yellow fever vaccination. The CDR3 consists of 18 residues. J gave up 4 bases and V 0 bases, and 9 bases lay outside the gene matches. The germline CDR1 and CDR2 sequences are SGHAT and FQNNGV. This clonotype showed up just a few times. Its antigen is not known. Production of TCR cDNA was by 5'RACE template switching, which also added a universal primer site and UMIs. Via MiXCR, TCRdb re-called the 5' RACE reads, giving one row per CDR3 protein. The sample yields 450,000 to 650,000 distinct CDR3 sequences, roughly 13% seen once. The study, taken as a whole, reports: Re-detected after boosting: most primary clones, around 97% of CD4 and roughly 90% of CD8. Although most clonotypes did not, a small share appeared in both CD4 and CD8 compartments. Highly abundant clonotypes carried over from the bulk population could end up in FACS-sorted repertoires as contaminants.

This chain links TRBV11-2 with TRBJ2-2; 9 bases are shared with TRBD1. The sequence was obtained from a man aged 30 to 45 who received the YFV17D yellow fever vaccine. The sequenced sample was PBMCs, obtained on the day of the yellow fever booster vaccination. CDR3 residues: CASSLDHWTGVSTGELFF. The CDR3 DNA follows: TGTGCCAGCAGCTTAGATCATTGGACAGGGGTCTCCACCGGGGAGCTGTTTTTT.